Below are 27 T cell receptor beta chains sequenced from a single sample in a study of T cells in Graves' hyperthyroidism and ophthalmopathy. It was RNA transcripts that yielded the amplified TCR beta CDR3 regions. HTBI primers were employed in a first-round RT-PCR of the TCR CDR3. TCRdb re-called the multiplex PCR reads with MiXCR, one entry per CDR3 protein. The sample records around 300,000 distinct CDR3 sequences, 13% being singletons. Sequencing was carried out using blood. The source of these receptors is a woman aged 25 to 45 with Graves' hyperthyroidism that later progressed to Graves' ophthalmopathy.

The rearrangement links TRBV7-9 to TRBJ1-1, with 8 positions matching TRBD1. Per the germline V gene, CDR1 is SEHNR and CDR2 is FQNEAQ (reference sequence). The CDR3 sequence is 12 residues long. V dropped 5 bases and J dropped 11; count of bases not matched to a gene: 7. In DNA, the CDR3 is TGTGCCAGCAGCCGCCAGACAGGGGCCGCTTTCTTT. Translated: CASSRQTGAAFF. Variable domain in full (rest from reference TRBV7-9 and TRBJ1-1): DTGVSQNPRHKITKRGQNVTFRCDPISEHNRLYWYRQTLGQGPEFLTYFQNEAQLEKSRLLSDRFSAERPKGSFSTLEIQRTEQGDSAMYLCASSRQTGAAFFGQGTRLTVV.

This clonotype came up a few times. The chain employs TRBV6-1 and TRBJ1-2; 8 positions match TRBD1. V lost 5 bases, J lost 6 bases, and 11 bases stayed unmatched. Germline assignment: CDR1 MNHNS and CDR2 SASEGT. The CDR3 sequence is 15 residues long. CDR3 nucleotide sequence: TGTGCCAGCAGTTACGCGCAGGGGGCGTGGGATGGCTACACCTTC. Its protein product is CASSYAQGAWDGYTF.

This clonotype was found a few times. The chain combines TRBV18 with TRBJ2-2; no definite D call. From germline, CDR1 is KGHSH and CDR2 LQKENI. The CDR3 sequence is 15 residues long. With 3 bases removed from V and 7 bases from J, the gap between germline ends came to 15 bases. The CDR3 here is CASSPLVLTDGELFF. The CDR3 coding sequence is TGTGCCAGCTCACCGTTAGTGCTTACGGACGGGGAGCTGTTTTTT. The variable domain in full, with the rest retrieved from reference TRBV18 and TRBJ2-2, is NAGVMQNPRHLVRRRGQEARLRCSPMKGHSHVYWYRQLPEEGLKFMVYLQKENIIDESGMPKERFSAEFPKEGPSILRIQQVVRGDSAAYFCASSPLVLTDGELFFGEGSRLTVL.

About this clonotype: One base away lies a much larger clone, so this may be a sequencing read error. This chain joins TRBV11-2 and TRBJ2-5; the match to TRBD2 covers 7 bases. The germline gives CDR1 SGHAT, CDR2 FQNNGV. The V segment lost 1 base and the J segment 9 bases; nucleotides outside the gene matches: 2. The length of the CDR3 is 12 residues. The CDR3 sequence is CASSLGGGAQYF. The CDR3 region has the DNA TGTGCCAGCAGCTTAGGGGGGGGGGCCCAGTACTTC.

This clonotype showed up many times. This chain joins TRBV29-1 and TRBJ2-7, with 7 bases aligning to TRBD1. Germline-derived CDR1 and CDR2 are SQVTM and ANQGSEA. The V and J ends lost 3 bases and 4 bases, in that order; junction bases with no gene match: 9. CDR3 length: 14 residues. The CDR3 protein is CSVDVTGIRYEQYF. The CDR3 DNA follows: TGCAGCGTTGATGTGACAGGGATAAGATACGAGCAGTACTTC.

This clonotype was seen ten or more times. This chain joins TRBV27 and TRBJ1-1, with a tentative D call TRBD1 (5 bases). Germline CDR1 is MNHEY and CDR2 is SMNVEV (reference sequence). V lost 6 bases and J lost 4, with 18 bases in between. The CDR3 is 15 amino acids. CDR3 sequence: CASRAPQRGFTEAFF. The CDR3 DNA reads as TGTGCCAGCAGGGCCCCTCAGCGGGGGTTCACTGAAGCTTTCTTT.

The sample holds many counts of this clonotype. V usage is TRBV12-3 or TRBV12-4 and J usage is TRBJ2-7; 9 bases align to TRBD2. J lost 5 bases, V lost 5 bases, and 13 bases had no gene match. The CDR3 spans 16 residues. CDR3 in amino acids: CASSPLAGVWWNEQYF. CDR3 sequence (DNA): TGTGCCAGCAGTCCCTTAGCGGGAGTGTGGTGGAACGAGCAGTACTTC.

There are many counts of this clonotype. The chain joins TRBV7-2 to TRBJ1-2; TRBD1 matches 9 bases. From germline, CDR1 is SGHTA and CDR2 FQGNSA. Trimming cost V 6 bases and J 7 bases; bases outside gene matches: 9. The CDR3 extends over 14 amino acids. The CDR3 DNA is TGTGCCAGCAGGGCGGGACAGGGAATACGTGGCTACACCTTC. This sequence encodes CASRAGQGIRGYTF.

The rearrangement links TRBV5-1 to TRBJ2-1; D gene ambiguous. The CDR3 totals 14 residues. Trimming shortened V by 0 bases and J by 2 bases, and 6 bases separated the two germline ends. The germline CDR1 and CDR2 sequences are SGHRS and YFSETQ. In DNA form, the CDR3 reads TGCGCCAGCAGCTTGGAACTCGCCTACAATGAGCAGTTCTTC. It encodes CASSLELAYNEQFF.

This clonotype was detected many times. V gene TRBV29-1 combines with J gene TRBJ2-7; D might be TRBD1 (6 bases). The ends were cut back, 6 bases at V and 0 bases at J, with 9 bases in the middle. The germline V gene has CDR1 SQVTM and CDR2 ANQGSEA. The CDR3 contains 12 residues. CDR3 nucleotides: TGCAGCGTCCGGGACACCTCCTACGAGCAGTACTTC. This sequence encodes CSVRDTSYEQYF.

This clonotype qualifies as medium-sized. The CDR3 here is CATSRTAGEEQYF. Here the CDR3 DNA reads TGTGCCACCAGCAGGACCGCGGGTGAAGAGCAGTACTTC. The V gene is TRBV15, the J gene TRBJ2-7; weak D call: TRBD2 (5 bases). The CDR3 has 13 residues. Germline assignment: CDR1 LNHNV and CDR2 YYDKDF (reference sequence). Trimming shortened V by 3 bases and J by 7 bases, and 13 bases separated the two germline ends.

This clonotype was seen only once. The chain couples TRBV2 to TRBJ2-7, with D tentatively TRBD1 (5 bases). This CDR3 contains 13 residues. Germline V lookup: CDR1 SNHLY, CDR2 FYNNEI. V was trimmed by 4 bases and J by 1 base, leaving 8 bases between them. CDR3 in DNA: TGTGCCAGCAGTGCGCGACAGTCCTACGAGCAGTACTTC. Translated, it gives CASSARQSYEQYF.

Note on this clonotype: The junction departs from germline at one end; a sequencing error may be responsible. The chain carries TRBV29-1 and TRBJ2-1, with 11 bases lining up with TRBD2. The CDR3 runs 19 residues. The germline V gene encodes CDR1 SQVTM and CDR2 ANQGSEA. The CDR3 sequence: CSIDFRRGLAGGRVDEQFF. In nucleotides, the CDR3 is TGCAGCATTGATTTTCGCAGGGGGCTAGCGGGAGGTCGGGTGGATGAGCAGTTCTTC.

This clonotype was counted a few times. The V and J genes are TRBV11-2 and TRBJ1-6; D is unresolved. The CDR3 is 16 residues long. CDR1 and CDR2 from the germline V gene are SGHAT and FQNNGV. V was trimmed by 0 bases and J by 4 bases, leaving 10 bases between them. The CDR3 reads CASSLENWGYNSPLHF. CDR3 nucleotide sequence: TGTGCCAGCAGCTTAGAAAACTGGGGATATAATTCACCCCTCCACTTT. The whole variable domain, filled in from reference TRBV11-2 and TRBJ1-6, reads EAGVAQSPRYKIIEKRQSVAFWCNPISGHATLYWYQQILGQGPKLLIQFQNNGVVDDSQLPKDRFSAERLKGVDSTLKIQPAKLEDSAVYLCASSLENWGYNSPLHFGNGTRLTVT.

Ten or more counts support this clonotype. The chain carries TRBV13 and TRBJ2-5; 7 nucleotides align to TRBD2. The germline CDR1 and CDR2 sequences are PRHDT and FYEKMQ (reference sequence). V dropped 1 base and J dropped 2; count of bases not matched to a gene: 10. The CDR3 consists of 17 residues. DNA of the CDR3: TGTGCCAGCAGCTTAGCTCTGGGGGGGTTACAACAAGAGACCCAGTACTTC. Residues: CASSLALGGLQQETQYF.

At least ten counts were recorded for this clonotype. The chain carries TRBV20-1 and TRBJ2-1; 12 bases are shared with TRBD2. The trim removed 5 bases at V and 3 bases at J, leaving 2 bases unmatched. Germline CDR1 DFQATT, CDR2 SNEGSKA (reference sequence). The CDR3 runs 14 residues. The CDR3 reads CSASGLAGYNEQFF. As DNA, the CDR3 is TGCAGTGCTTCGGGACTAGCGGGCTACAATGAGCAGTTCTTC.

This clonotype was seen ten or more times. This sequence joins TRBV15 and TRBJ2-1, with TRBD1 identical over 9 bases. V shed 4 bases and J 10 bases; nucleotides not matched to a gene: 11. Germline CDR1 LNHNV, CDR2 YYDKDF (reference sequence). This CDR3 region has 15 residues. Written as DNA, the CDR3 is TGTGCCACCAGCAAACCCGGGACAGGGCCAGAGGAGCAGTTCTTC. This sequence encodes CATSKPGTGPEEQFF.

This clonotype has a count of ten or more. The DNA for the CDR3 is TGTGCCAGCAGTTCCCCTTACAATGAGCAGTTCTTC. This sequence encodes CASSSPYNEQFF. The J gene is TRBJ2-1, the V gene TRBV27, with D unresolved. This CDR3 is built from 12 residues. Trimming took off 4 bases at V and 4 bases at J, with 5 bases between the two ends. Germline V gene lookup returns CDR1 MNHEY and CDR2 SMNVEV (reference sequence).

This clonotype was observed a few times. The chain recombines TRBV19 with TRBJ1-1; tentative D call: TRBD1 (5 bases). The length of the CDR3 is 13 residues. The germline V gene has CDR1 LNHDA and CDR2 SQIVND (reference sequence). V dropped 5 bases and J dropped 6 bases, with 13 bases sitting between them. The DNA of the CDR3 is TGTGCCAGTAGTCCAGGGTGGGGGGCTGAAGCTTTCTTT. It codes for CASSPGWGAEAFF.

This clonotype turned up a few times. A much larger clone sits a single nucleotide away, making a read error possible. The chain recombines TRBV18 with TRBJ2-1; D is possibly TRBD1 or TRBD2 (6 bases each). The V gene's germline CDR1 is KGHSH and CDR2 LQKENI. The CDR3 runs to 12 residues. In DNA form, the CDR3 reads TGTGCCAGCTCGGGGGGCTACAATGAGCAGCTCTTC. Its translation: CASSGGYNEQLF.

This clonotype was seen only a few times. CDR3 bases: TGTGCCAGCAGCTTCTCAGCGACAGGGGGCAAGCCCTACGAGCAGTACTTC. It codes for CASSFSATGGKPYEQYF. The rearrangement joins TRBV5-6 to TRBJ2-7, with 10 nucleotides matching TRBD1. The CDR3 extends over 17 amino acids. J was trimmed by 2 bases and V by 2 bases; bases with no gene match: 10. Germline values: CDR1 SGHDT, CDR2 YYEEEE.

This chain connects TRBV11-2 to TRBJ2-1, with TRBD1 matching over 7 bases. CDR1 and CDR2 from the germline V gene are SGHAT and FQNNGV. The CDR3 sequence is 15 residues long. J gave up 4 bases and V 0 bases, and 3 bases lay outside the gene matches. Here the CDR3 DNA reads TGTGCCAGCAGCTTAGACGAGGGGGCGTACAATGAGCAGTTCTTC. Protein: CASSLDEGAYNEQFF.

The chain recombines TRBV13 with TRBJ2-5, with TRBD1 matching over 11 bases. V trimming: 5 bases; J trimming: 4 bases; junction bases outside the gene matches: 9. This CDR3 is 16 amino acids long. Germline CDR1 reads PRHDT; CDR2 reads FYEKMQ (reference sequence). DNA of the CDR3: TGTGCCAGCAGCCGACAAGTAGGACAGGGGGCAGAGACCCAGTACTTC. It yields the protein CASSRQVGQGAETQYF.

This clonotype showed up many times. This chain links TRBV20-1 with TRBJ2-4; D is perhaps TRBD2 (6 bases). The CDR3 has 15 residues. The V end was cut by 3 bases, the J end by 2 bases, with 14 bases between. The germline V gene has CDR1 DFQATT and CDR2 SNEGSKA (reference sequence). The CDR3 here is CSARRPGGSKNIQYF. The CDR3 bases are TGCAGTGCTAGGAGGCCCGGAGGGTCCAAAAACATTCAGTACTTC.

This sequence joins TRBV25-1 and TRBJ2-2, with D possibly being TRBD1 (5 bases). Trimming shortened V by 10 bases and J by 4 bases, and 16 bases separated the two germline ends. This CDR3 region has 14 residues. From germline, CDR1 is MGHDK and CDR2 SYGVNS. CDR3 amino acids: CATGLGQGTGELFF. The DNA for the CDR3 is TGTGCCACCGGATTGGGGCAGGGCACCGGGGAGCTGTTTTTT.

This clonotype appeared many times. CDR3 sequence: CASSVLGTNEKLFF. As DNA, the CDR3 is TGTGCCAGCAGCGTTCTGGGGACTAATGAAAAACTGTTTTTT. The chain couples TRBV2 to TRBJ1-4; D is unclear. CDR3 size: 14 residues. Trimming left V 6 bases short and J 2 bases short, with 10 bases between. The germline CDR1 and CDR2 sequences are SNHLY and FYNNEI.

This clonotype was seen ten or more times. This chain joins TRBV18 and TRBJ2-1; TRBD2 aligns across 11 bases. With V trimmed by 3 bases and J by 9 bases, 4 bases remained unmatched. Germline values: CDR1 KGHSH, CDR2 LQKENI. The CDR3 covers 14 residues. The CDR3 DNA is TGTGCCAGCTCACCGGAGGGACTAGCGGTTGAGCAGTTCTTC. Protein product: CASSPEGLAVEQFF. Using reference TRBV18 and TRBJ2-1 for the parts outside the CDR3, the full variable domain is NAGVMQNPRHLVRRRGQEARLRCSPMKGHSHVYWYRQLPEEGLKFMVYLQKENIIDESGMPKERFSAEFPKEGPSILRIQQVVRGDSAAYFCASSPEGLAVEQFFGPGTRLTVL.